One T cell receptor (beta chain) is described in this entry. Its antigen remains unknown. The data were obtained in a study of T cells expressing NK-cell markers. General study results and limits: A range of about 1.0-8% of CD8+ T cells consisted of dominant NKG2C+ clonotypes in several donors. Uncertainty persisted over the HCMV specificity of expanded NKG2C+ T cell clones. The CD3+CD56-NKG2C+ fraction of a handful of donors was also led by these clonotypes.

This CDR3 region has 17 residues. Per the germline V gene, CDR1 is SGDLS and CDR2 is YYNGEE. Scientists made TCR beta cDNA using 5'RACE template switching with UMIs. TCRdb re-called the 5' RACE reads and shows each CDR3 protein once, DNA omitted. Its listing shows 350,000 to 450,000 distinct CDR3 sequences. The sample comprised blood T cells: a sorted CD56 or NKG2C T cell subset, CD4+ or CD8+ T cells, or bulk PBMC T cells (not recorded which). This receptor was taken from a man between 18 and 69 years old in good health. The rearrangement joins TRBV9 to TRBJ2-1; TCRdb lists TRBD1, though no DNA is available to test this call. The CDR3 protein is CASSAHPGTGGRNEQFF. Supplemented by reference TRBV9 and TRBJ2-1, the full variable domain reads DSGVTQTPKHLITATGQRVTLRCSPRSGDLSVYWYQQSLDQGLQFLIQYYNGEERAKGNILERFSAQQFPDLHSELNLSSLELGDSALYFCASSAHPGTGGRNEQFFGPGTRLTVL.